This T cell receptor (beta chain) comes out of a study of blood T cell repertoires in COVID-19. On the study more broadly: The study drew acute and convalescent COVID-19 samples from the United States, Italy and Spain. T cells, B-cell-depleted T cells, or PBMCs provided the cDNA or gDNA that served as material.

The germline V gene has CDR1 LNHDA and CDR2 SQIVND (reference sequence). The J segment lost 9 bases and the V segment lost 1 base, leaving 5 bases of the junction unmatched. The CDR3 has 13 residues. Study processing details: By means of reference gene primer amplification, nucleated cell counts were estimated. TCRdb's table, derived via immunoSEQ multiplex PCR, lists solely in-frame clones and lacks some. From that table come the V and J calls and clone size; the DNA was used to work out D and trimming. In the table there are 250,000 to 300,000 clones, around 80% of which are singletons. Participants spanned ages about 18 to 90 years and resided in about two dozen US areas.

The genes are TRBV19 and TRBJ2-7; TRBD2 agrees at 8 bases. The origin of this receptor is a man aged 35-49 years who had been exposed to COVID-19. Material: PBMCs or T cells enriched from blood (not recorded which). The CDR3 protein is CASSIAGGRVQYF. The CDR3 DNA reads TGTGCCAGTAGTATAGCGGGAGGGCGGGTGCAGTACTTC.